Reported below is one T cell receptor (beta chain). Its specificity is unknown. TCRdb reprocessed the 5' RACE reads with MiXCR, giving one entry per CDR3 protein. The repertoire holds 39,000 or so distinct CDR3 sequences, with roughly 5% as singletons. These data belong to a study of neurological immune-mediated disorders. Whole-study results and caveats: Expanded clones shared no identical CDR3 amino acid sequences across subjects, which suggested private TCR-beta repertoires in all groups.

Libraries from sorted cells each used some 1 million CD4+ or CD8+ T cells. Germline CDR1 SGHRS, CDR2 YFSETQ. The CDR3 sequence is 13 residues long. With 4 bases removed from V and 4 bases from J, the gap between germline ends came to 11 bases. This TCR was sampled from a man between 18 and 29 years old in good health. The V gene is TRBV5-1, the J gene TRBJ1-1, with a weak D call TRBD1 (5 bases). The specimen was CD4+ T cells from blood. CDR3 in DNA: TGCGCCAGCAGCGAACCACAGGTCACTGAAGCTTTCTTT. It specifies CASSEPQVTEAFF.